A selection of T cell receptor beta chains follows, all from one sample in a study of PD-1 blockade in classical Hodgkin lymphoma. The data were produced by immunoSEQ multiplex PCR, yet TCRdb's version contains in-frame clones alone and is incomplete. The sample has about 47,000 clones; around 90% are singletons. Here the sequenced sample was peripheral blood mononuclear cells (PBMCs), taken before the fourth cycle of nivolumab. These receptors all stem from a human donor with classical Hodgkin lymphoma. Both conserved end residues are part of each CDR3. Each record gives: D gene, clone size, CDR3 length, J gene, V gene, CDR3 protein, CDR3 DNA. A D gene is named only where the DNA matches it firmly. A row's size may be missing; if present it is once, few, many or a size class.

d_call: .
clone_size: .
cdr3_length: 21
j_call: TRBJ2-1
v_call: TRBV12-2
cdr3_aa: CASRLATISGRFCFTYNEQFF
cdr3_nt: TGTGCAAGTCGCTTAGCCACTATAAGCGGGAGGTTTTGTTTTACCTACAATGAGCAGTTCTTC

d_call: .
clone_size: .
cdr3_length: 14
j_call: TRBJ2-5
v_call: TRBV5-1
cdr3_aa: CASRKRLAEETQYF
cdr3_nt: TGCGCCAGCAGAAAAAGATTAGCGGAAGAGACCCAGTACTTC

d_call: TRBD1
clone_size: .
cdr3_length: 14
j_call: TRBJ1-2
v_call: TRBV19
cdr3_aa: CASRLGQGNYGYTF
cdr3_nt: TGTGCCAGTAGACTCGGACAGGGGAACTATGGCTACACCTTC

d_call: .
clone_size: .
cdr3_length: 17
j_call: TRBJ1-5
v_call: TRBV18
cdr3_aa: CASSAIPGAYSNQPQHF
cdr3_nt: TGTGCCAGCTCAGCCATTCCAGGGGCCTATAGCAATCAGCCCCAGCATTTT

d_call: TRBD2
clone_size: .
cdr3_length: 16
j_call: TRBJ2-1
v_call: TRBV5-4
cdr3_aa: CASSQAGTSGINEQFF
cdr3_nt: TGTGCCAGCAGCCAAGCCGGGACTAGCGGGATCAATGAGCAGTTCTTC

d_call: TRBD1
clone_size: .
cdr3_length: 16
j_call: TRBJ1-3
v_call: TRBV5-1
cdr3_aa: CASSLVGTGYGDTIYF
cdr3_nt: TGCGCCAGCAGCTTGGTGGGGACAGGGTACGGGGACACCATATATTTT

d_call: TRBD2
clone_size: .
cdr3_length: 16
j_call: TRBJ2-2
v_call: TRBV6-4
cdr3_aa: CASSDLTSGMPGELFF
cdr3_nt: TGTGCCAGCAGTGATCTGACTAGCGGGATGCCCGGGGAGCTGTTTTTT

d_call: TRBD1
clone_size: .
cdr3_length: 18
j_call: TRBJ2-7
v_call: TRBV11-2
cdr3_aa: CASSSGGQGFFRSYEQYF
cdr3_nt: TGTGCCAGCAGCTCGGGGGGACAGGGGTTTTTTCGGTCCTACGAGCAGTACTTC

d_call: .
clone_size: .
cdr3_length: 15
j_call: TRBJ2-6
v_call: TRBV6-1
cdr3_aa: CASSQTGSGANVLTF
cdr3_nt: TGTGCCAGCAGTCAAACAGGGTCCGGGGCCAACGTCCTGACTTTC

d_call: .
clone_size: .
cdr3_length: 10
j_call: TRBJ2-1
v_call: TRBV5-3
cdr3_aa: CARVLGEQFF
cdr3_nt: TGTGCCAGAGTCCTCGGTGAGCAGTTCTTC

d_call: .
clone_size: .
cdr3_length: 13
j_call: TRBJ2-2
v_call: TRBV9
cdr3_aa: CASTRENTGELFF
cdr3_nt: TGTGCCAGCACCAGAGAAAACACCGGGGAGCTGTTTTTT

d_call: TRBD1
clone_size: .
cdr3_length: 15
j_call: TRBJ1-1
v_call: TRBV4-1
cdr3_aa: CASSLGQGSGTEAFF
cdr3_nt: TGCGCCAGCAGCCTGGGACAGGGCTCGGGGACTGAAGCTTTCTTT

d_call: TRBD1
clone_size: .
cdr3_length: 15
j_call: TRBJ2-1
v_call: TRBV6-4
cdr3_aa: CASSLDRGPYNEQFF
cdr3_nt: TGTGCCAGCAGCTTGGACAGGGGGCCCTACAATGAGCAGTTCTTC

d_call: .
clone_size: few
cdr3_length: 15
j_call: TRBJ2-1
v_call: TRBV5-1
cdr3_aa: CASSLSGSISNEQFF
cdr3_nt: TGCGCCAGCAGCTTAAGCGGGTCCATTAGCAATGAGCAGTTCTTC

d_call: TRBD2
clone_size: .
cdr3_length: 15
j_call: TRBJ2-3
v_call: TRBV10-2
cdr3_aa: CASSPSGSWADTQYF
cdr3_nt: TGCGCCAGCAGTCCAAGCGGGAGCTGGGCAGATACGCAGTATTTT

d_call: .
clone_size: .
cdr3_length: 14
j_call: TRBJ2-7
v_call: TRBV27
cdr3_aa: CASSRRGLYYEQYF
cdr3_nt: TGTGCCAGCAGTCGGAGGGGACTCTACTACGAGCAGTACTTC

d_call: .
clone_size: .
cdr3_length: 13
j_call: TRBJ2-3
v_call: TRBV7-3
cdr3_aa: CASSLGGPDTQYF
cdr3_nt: TGTGCCAGCAGCTTAGGGGGCCCAGATACGCAGTATTTT

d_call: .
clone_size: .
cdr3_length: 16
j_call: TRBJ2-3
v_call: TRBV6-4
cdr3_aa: CASSATTLFGGDTQYF
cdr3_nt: TGTGCCAGCAGTGCTACGACTTTATTCGGTGGGGATACGCAGTATTTT

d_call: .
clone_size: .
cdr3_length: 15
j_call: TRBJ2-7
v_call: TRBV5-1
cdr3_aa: CASTPGDIDSYEQYF
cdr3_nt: TGCGCCAGTACCCCGGGGGACATAGACTCCTACGAGCAGTACTTC

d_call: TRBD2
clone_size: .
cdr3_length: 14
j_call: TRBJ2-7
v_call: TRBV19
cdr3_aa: CASRTSGNYNEQYF
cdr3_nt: TGTGCCAGTAGAACAAGCGGGAATTATAACGAGCAGTACTTC

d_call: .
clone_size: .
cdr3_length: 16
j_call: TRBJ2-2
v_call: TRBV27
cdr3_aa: CASSFSGTARTGELFF
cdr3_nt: TGTGCCAGCAGTTTCTCCGGGACCGCGAGAACCGGGGAGCTGTTTTTT

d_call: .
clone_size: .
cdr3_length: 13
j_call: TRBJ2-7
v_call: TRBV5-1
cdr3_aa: CASSLPGPYEQYF
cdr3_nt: TGCGCCAGCAGCCTTCCGGGACCCTACGAGCAGTACTTC

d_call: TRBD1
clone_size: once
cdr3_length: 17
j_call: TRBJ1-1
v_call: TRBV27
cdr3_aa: CASRFTGGPLGGTEAFF
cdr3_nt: TGTGCCAGCAGATTTACAGGGGGGCCCCTCGGGGGCACTGAAGCTTTCTTT

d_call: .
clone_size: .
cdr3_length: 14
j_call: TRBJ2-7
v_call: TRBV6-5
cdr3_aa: CASSSRDSGGEQYF
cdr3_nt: TGTGCCAGCAGTTCTCGGGACTCTGGGGGCGAGCAGTACTTC

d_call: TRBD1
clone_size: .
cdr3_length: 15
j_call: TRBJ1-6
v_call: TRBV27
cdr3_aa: CASSSGQGGHSPLHF
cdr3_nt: TGTGCCAGCAGTTCAGGACAGGGGGGACATTCACCCCTCCACTTT

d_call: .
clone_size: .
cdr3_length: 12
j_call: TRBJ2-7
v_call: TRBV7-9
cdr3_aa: CASSLVAYEQYF
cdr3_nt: TGTGCCAGCAGCTTAGTAGCCTACGAGCAGTACTTC

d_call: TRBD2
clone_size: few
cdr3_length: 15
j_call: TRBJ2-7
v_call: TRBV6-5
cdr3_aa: CASSYSAGGNYEQYF
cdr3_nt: TGTGCCAGCAGTTACTCGGCGGGAGGGAACTACGAGCAGTACTTC

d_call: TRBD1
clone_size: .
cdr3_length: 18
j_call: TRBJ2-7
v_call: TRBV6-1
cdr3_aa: CASSDRHGTGAKTYEQYF
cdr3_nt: TGTGCCAGCAGTGACCGACATGGGACAGGGGCCAAAACCTACGAGCAGTACTTC

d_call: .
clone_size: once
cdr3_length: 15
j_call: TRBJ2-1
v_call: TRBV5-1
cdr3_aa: CASTYSDRSYNEQFF
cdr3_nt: TGCGCCAGCACTTACTCAGACCGCTCCTACAATGAGCAGTTCTTC

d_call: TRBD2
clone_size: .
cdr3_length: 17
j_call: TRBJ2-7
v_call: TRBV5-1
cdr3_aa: CASSLGGSGGMSYEQYF
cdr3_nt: TGCGCCAGCAGCTTGGGTGGTAGCGGGGGGATGTCCTACGAGCAGTACTTC

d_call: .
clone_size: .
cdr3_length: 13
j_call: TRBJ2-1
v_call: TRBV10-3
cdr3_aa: CAILQVGGNEQFF
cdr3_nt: TGTGCCATCCTCCAGGTTGGCGGCAATGAGCAGTTCTTC

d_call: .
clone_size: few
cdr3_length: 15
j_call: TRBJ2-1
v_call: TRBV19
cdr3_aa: CASSFDKITYNEQFF
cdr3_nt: TGTGCCAGTAGTTTCGACAAGATAACCTACAATGAGCAGTTCTTC

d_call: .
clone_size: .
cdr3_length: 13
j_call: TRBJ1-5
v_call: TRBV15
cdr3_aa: CATSRDRGQPQHF
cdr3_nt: TGTGCCACCAGCAGAGATAGGGGTCAGCCCCAGCATTTT

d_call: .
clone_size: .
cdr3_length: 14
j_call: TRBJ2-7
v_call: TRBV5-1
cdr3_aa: CASSRLGASYEQYF
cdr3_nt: TGCGCCAGCAGCCGTCTCGGGGCATCCTACGAGCAGTACTTC

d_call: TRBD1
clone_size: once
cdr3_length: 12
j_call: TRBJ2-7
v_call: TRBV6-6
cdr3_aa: CASSNRDRDPHF
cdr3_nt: TGTGCCAGCAGTAACCGGGACAGGGACCCACACTTC

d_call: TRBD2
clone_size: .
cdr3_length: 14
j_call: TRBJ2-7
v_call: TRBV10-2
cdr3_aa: CASRGGGRAGEQYF
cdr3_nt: TGCGCCAGCAGAGGGGGCGGGAGGGCCGGTGAGCAGTACTTC

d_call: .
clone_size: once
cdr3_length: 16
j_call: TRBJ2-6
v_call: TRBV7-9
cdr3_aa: CASSSLRNSGANVLTF
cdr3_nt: TGTGCCAGCAGCTCCCTTAGAAATTCTGGGGCCAACGTCCTGACTTTC

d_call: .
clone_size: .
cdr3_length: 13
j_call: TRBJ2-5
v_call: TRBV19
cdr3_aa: CASSIGGQETQYF
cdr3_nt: TGTGCCAGTTCAATAGGGGGGCAAGAGACCCAGTACTTC

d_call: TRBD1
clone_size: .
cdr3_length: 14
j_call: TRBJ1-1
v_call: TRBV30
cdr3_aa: CAWTRQGLNTEAFF
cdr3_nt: TGTGCCTGGACAAGACAGGGACTGAACACTGAAGCTTTCTTT

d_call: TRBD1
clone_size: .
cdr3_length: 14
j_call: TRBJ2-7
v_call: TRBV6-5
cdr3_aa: CASSYQGQGYEQYF
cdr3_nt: TGTGCCAGCAGTTACCAAGGACAGGGCTACGAGCAGTACTTC

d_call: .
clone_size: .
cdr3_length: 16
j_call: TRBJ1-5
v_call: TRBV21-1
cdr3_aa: CASSDSGGAEYQPQHF
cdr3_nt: TGTGCCAGCAGCGATTCAGGGGGCGCGGAATATCAGCCCCAGCATTTT

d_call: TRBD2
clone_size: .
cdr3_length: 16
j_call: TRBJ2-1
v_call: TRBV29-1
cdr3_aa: CSVAWARLAGNNEQFF
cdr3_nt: TGCAGCGTTGCCTGGGCCCGACTAGCGGGTAACAATGAGCAGTTCTTC

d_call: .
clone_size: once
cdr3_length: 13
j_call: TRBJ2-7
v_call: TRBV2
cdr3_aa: CASSPDTSYEQYF
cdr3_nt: TGTGCCAGCAGCCCGGACACAAGCTACGAGCAGTACTTC

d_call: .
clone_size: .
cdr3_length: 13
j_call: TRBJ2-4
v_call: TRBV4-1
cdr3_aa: CASSQEGKNIQYF
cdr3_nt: TGCGCCAGCAGCCAAGAGGGGAAAAACATTCAGTACTTC

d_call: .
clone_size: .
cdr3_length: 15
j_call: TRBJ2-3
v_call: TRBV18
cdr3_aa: CASSPQGDGWDTQYF
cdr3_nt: TGTGCCAGCTCACCACAAGGAGACGGGTGGGATACGCAGTATTTT

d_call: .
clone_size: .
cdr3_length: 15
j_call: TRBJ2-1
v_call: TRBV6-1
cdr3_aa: CASSEAWQGHNEQFF
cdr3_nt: TGTGCCAGCAGTGAAGCGTGGCAGGGCCACAATGAGCAGTTCTTC

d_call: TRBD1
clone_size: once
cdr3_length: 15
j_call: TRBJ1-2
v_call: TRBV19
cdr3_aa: CASSIAGRGRGGYTF
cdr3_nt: TGTGCCAGTAGTATAGCGGGCAGGGGGCGAGGTGGCTACACCTTC

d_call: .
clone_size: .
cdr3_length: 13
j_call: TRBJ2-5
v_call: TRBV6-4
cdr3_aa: CASSSNGGETQYF
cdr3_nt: TGTGCCAGCAGTTCAAATGGAGGGGAGACCCAGTACTTC

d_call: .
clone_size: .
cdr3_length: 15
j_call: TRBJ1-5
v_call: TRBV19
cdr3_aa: CASNEGWGGNQPQHF
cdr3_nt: TGTGCCAGTAATGAGGGATGGGGCGGCAATCAGCCCCAGCATTTT

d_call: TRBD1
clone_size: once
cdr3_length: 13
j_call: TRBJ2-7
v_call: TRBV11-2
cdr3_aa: CASSWGQSYEQYF
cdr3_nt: TGTGCCAGCAGCTGGGGACAGAGCTACGAGCAGTACTTC

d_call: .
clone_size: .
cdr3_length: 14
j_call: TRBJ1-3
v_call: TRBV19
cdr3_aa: CASTHRTSGNTIYF
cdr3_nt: TGTGCCAGTACCCACAGGACTAGCGGAAACACCATATATTTT

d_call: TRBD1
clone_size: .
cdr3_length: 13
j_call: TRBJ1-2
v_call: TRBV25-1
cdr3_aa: CASSTGQTYGYTF
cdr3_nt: TGTGCCAGCAGTACGGGACAGACCTATGGCTACACCTTC

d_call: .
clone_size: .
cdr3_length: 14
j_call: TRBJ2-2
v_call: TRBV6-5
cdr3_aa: CASGRTSGAGELFF
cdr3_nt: TGTGCCAGCGGACGGACCTCTGGCGCCGGGGAGCTGTTTTTT